This TCR beta chain stems from a study of T-cell memory formation after mild COVID-19. TCR alpha and TCR beta cDNA libraries carrying sample barcodes and UMIs were produced by 5'RACE using constant-segment primers. TCRdb processed the 5' RACE reads anew with MiXCR; each CDR3 protein has one entry. Among about 540,000 distinct CDR3 sequences, roughly 20% were seen once, and the ten largest hold about an eighth. Findings and caveats of the study: Day 15 to 85 contractors were CD4/CD8 balanced; later expanders leaned CD4+.

This clonotype was counted many times. The target antigen is unknown. What was sequenced was PBMCs or a T cell subset sorted from them (not recorded which). This clonotype was sampled from an adult woman who had mild COVID-19 (a few samples of this study predate the infection). Cell type and time point are not known.

The DNA of the CDR3 is TGCGCCAGCAGCCCGGGATCCGGGACAGCATATGAGCAGTTCTTC. Protein: CASSPGSGTAYEQFF. This chain uses TRBV5-1 with TRBJ2-1; 7 nucleotides align to TRBD1. V gave up 4 bases and J gave up 8 bases; unmatched junction bases: 12. This CDR3 has 15 amino acids. Looked up from germline, CDR1 is SGHRS and CDR2 is YFSETQ.